The 2 T cell receptor beta chains given below trace back to one sample, sequenced in a study of CD8 T cells in ankylosing spondylitis. TCRdb redid the calling of the 5' RACE reads with MiXCR, one entry per CDR3 protein. The sample comprises under 250,000 distinct CDR3 sequences, 10% to 13% of which are singletons, and roughly 2.5% rests with the top ten. The material sequenced was blood, either unsorted or a sorted T cell fraction (not recorded which). The receptors derive from a male donor with ankylosing spondylitis or in good health (not recorded which).

This clonotype was seen only a few times. The V gene is TRBV30, the J gene TRBJ2-7; the match to TRBD2 covers 10 bases. CDR3 size: 15 residues. Germline trimming cut 3 bases from V and 1 base from J; bases unmatched to any gene: 6. The germline CDR1 and CDR2 sequences are GTSNPN and SVGIG (reference sequence). The chain's CDR3 is CAWRRTSGFSYEQYF. The CDR3 region has the DNA TGTGCCTGGAGGAGGACTAGCGGATTTTCCTACGAGCAGTACTTC.

Many counts were recorded for this clonotype. The chain joins TRBV2 to TRBJ1-4; TRBD1 is a possible D gene (5 bases). CDR1 is SNHLY and CDR2 is FYNNEI in the germline V gene. V lost 2 bases, J lost 2 bases, and 9 bases lay in between. The CDR3 totals 15 residues. CDR3 region: CASSEQGLTNEKLFF. The CDR3 DNA reads as TGTGCCAGCAGTGAACAGGGCCTGACTAATGAAAAACTGTTTTTT.